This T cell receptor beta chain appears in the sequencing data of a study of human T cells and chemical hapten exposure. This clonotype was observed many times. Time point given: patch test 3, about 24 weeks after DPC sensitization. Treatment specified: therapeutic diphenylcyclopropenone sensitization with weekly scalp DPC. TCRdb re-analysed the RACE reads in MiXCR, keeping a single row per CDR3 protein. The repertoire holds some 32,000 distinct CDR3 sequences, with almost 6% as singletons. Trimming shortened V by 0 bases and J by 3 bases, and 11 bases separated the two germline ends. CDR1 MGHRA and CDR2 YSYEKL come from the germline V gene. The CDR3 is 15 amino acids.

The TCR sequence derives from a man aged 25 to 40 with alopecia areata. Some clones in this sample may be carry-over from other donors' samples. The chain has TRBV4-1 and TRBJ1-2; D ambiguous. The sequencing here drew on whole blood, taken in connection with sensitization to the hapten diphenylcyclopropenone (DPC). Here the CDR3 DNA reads TGCGCCAGCAGCCAAGATGAGGACGAAGACTATGGCTACACCTTC. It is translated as CASSQDEDEDYGYTF.